A selection of T cell receptor beta chains follows, all from one sample in a study of T cell responses to AZD1222 COVID-19 vaccine. Data came from immunoSEQ multiplex PCR; TCRdb stores just in-frame clones and leaves some out. The sample holds some 200,000 clones, about 92% seen once. Here the sequenced sample was peripheral blood, taken 28 days after the second dose of the MenACWY control vaccine. The receptors were gathered from an adult who received the MenACWY meningococcal vaccine as a control. Both conserved end residues are part of each CDR3. Fields, in order: V gene, CDR3 length, CDR3 protein.

>TRBV11-3|13
CASSHRQGQGQFF
>TRBV14|14
CASSQGQGTGELFF
>TRBV11-2|15
CASSLGGGQNYGYTF
>TRBV5-4|16
CASSLVAGGFTDTQYF
>TRBV5-1|15
CASSLQGDRGETQYF
>TRBV4-1|14
CASSQDGGPYEQYF
>TRBV27|13
CASSFGREKKLFF
>TRBV10-3|14
CAICPGTQTNEQFF
>TRBV27|13
CASSLGRNNEQFF
>TRBV7-2|19
CASSSRRAGLAGGYNEQFF
>TRBV9|14
CASSLLGGADTQYF
>TRBV3-1/TRBV3-2|16
CASRRGKGSGYNEQFF
>TRBV7-2|15
CASRPDVTRGTEAFF
>TRBV11-2|15
CASSLAGAGANVLTF
>TRBV11-3|14
CASSLLPDSNEQFF
>TRBV27|13
CASSFSRGYEQYF
>TRBV30|12
CAWTRSSDGYTF
>TRBV4-1|18
CASSYLIVGQGGSYGYTF
>TRBV6-2/TRBV6-3|13
CASSSTLKNEQFF
>TRBV28|13
CASRIDSSYEQYF
>TRBV18|13
CASSPLVNTEAFF
>TRBV5-8|16
CASSLDGTPSPYGYTF
>TRBV2|13
CASKGDRSYEQYF
>TRBV19|15
CASSNRQGVRETQYF
>TRBV11-3|14
CASSDRTGTDTQYF
>TRBV4-2|15
CASSQESGLRDEQYF
>TRBV7-2|18
CASSLAGSSPFINQPQHF
>TRBV5-1|15
CASSRQGGSYNEQFF
>TRBV2|17
CASQRQGRGPSSYEQYF
>TRBV6-1|10
CASSEREQYF
>TRBV5-1|16
CASSPGRQVWDTEAFF
>TRBV6-1|14
CASSGPTANEKLFF
>TRBV4-2|16
CASSPAQAGSYNEQFF
>TRBV5-4|13
CASSLVETYEQYF
>TRBV24-1|16
CATSDARNPVNYGYTF
>TRBV19|14
CASSSFGQNYGYTF
>TRBV19|17
CASSIDRGGTSNQPQHF
>TRBV30|15
CAWASSGIGGETQYF
>TRBV5-1|15
CASSVRGAYNSPLHF
>TRBV3-1/TRBV3-2|14
CASRASGTYNEQFF
>TRBV30|15
CAWTPANGGLKGYTF
>TRBV24-1|11
CATSDFNEQFF
>TRBV7-8|16
CASSASLAFSTDTQYF
>TRBV12-3/TRBV12-4|13
CASSAGGGQPQHF
>TRBV11-3|16
CASSFFFTAGVYEQYF
>TRBV7-2|15
CASSLALRGEETQYF
>TRBV4-3|15
CASSQEDRGNTEAFF
>TRBV20-1|11
CSGRAGETQYF
>TRBV19|15
CASSIRGTGKNTIYF
>TRBV3-1/TRBV3-2|15
CASSQDLLGTDTQYF
>TRBV5-1|16
CASSLGGQGRTDTQYF
>TRBV7-7|15
CASSLGLASNNEQFF
>TRBV7-6|16
CASSPGGTSWLAEQYF
>TRBV19|15
CASANQGGSYNEQFF
>TRBV11-1|15
CASSLAGSSYNEQFF